The 18 T cell receptor beta chains below all came from one sample that was sequenced in a study of STAT5B mutations in CD4+ large granular lymphocyte leukemia. Using immunoSEQ multiplex PCR, the repertoire was profiled, and TCRdb retains in-frame clones only, with some absent. The sample includes about 32,000 clones, around 71% seen only once; the top ten take roughly 0.43%. Sequenced material: CD4+ T cells from blood buffy coats. These receptors came from a human donor in good health.

DNA of the CDR3: TGTGCCAGCAGTTTCAACGCGGGTTATAGCAATCAGCCCCAGCATTTT. Amino acid sequence: CASSFNAGYSNQPQHF. The V call is TRBV28, the J call TRBJ1-5; D is ambiguous. V gave up 3 bases and J gave up 0 bases, with 12 bases separating them. Germline assignment: CDR1 MDHEN and CDR2 SYDVKM. The CDR3 is 16 amino acids. The whole variable domain, remainder taken from reference TRBV28 and TRBJ1-5, is DVKVTQSSRYLVKRTGEKVFLECVQDMDHENMFWYRQDPGLGLRLIYFSYDVKMKEKGDIPEGYSVSREKKERFSLILESASTNQTSMYLCASSFNAGYSNQPQHFGDGTRLSIL.

The CDR3 protein is CAIKAAASAETQYF. Written as DNA, the CDR3 is TGTGCCATCAAGGCGGCCGCTTCCGCGGAGACCCAGTACTTC. The chain has TRBV10-3 and TRBJ2-5; D is unclear. The germline V gene has CDR1 ENHRY and CDR2 SYGVKD. V lost 7 bases and J 5 bases, leaving 17 bases between the germline ends. The CDR3 extends over 14 amino acids.

The chain joins TRBV7-2 to TRBJ2-7; TRBD1 aligns across 7 bases. With 5 bases clipped from V and 1 base from J, the junction kept 8 bases outside the gene matches. CDR3 length: 15 residues. In germline, CDR1 is SGHTA, CDR2 FQGNSA. The CDR3 protein is CASSPEGGTSYEQYF. The DNA for the CDR3 is TGTGCCAGCAGCCCAGAAGGGGGCACTTCCTACGAGCAGTACTTC.

V gene TRBV7-9 combines with J gene TRBJ2-7; tentatively, D is TRBD1 or TRBD2 (5 bases each). The germline gives CDR1 SEHNR, CDR2 FQNEAQ (reference sequence). V lost 4 bases and J 0 bases, leaving 16 bases between the germline ends. The CDR3 length is 16 residues. DNA for the CDR3: TGTGCCAGCAGCTCCCCAAGGGGACGGAACTCCTACGAGCAGTACTTC. Translated: CASSSPRGRNSYEQYF.

The chain recombines TRBV18 with TRBJ2-7; 8 nucleotides match TRBD1. The length of the CDR3 is 14 residues. The germline gives CDR1 KGHSH, CDR2 LQKENI. Germline trimming cut 3 bases from V and 3 bases from J; bases unmatched to any gene: 4. This CDR3 is CASSPDRVRYEQYF. CDR3 bases: TGTGCCAGCTCACCGGACAGGGTCCGCTACGAGCAGTACTTC.

About this clone itself: One end of the junction fails to match germline, which may point to a read error. The chain recombines TRBV7-7 with TRBJ2-2; no clear D gene. Germline V gene sequence: CDR1 SSHAT, CDR2 FNYEAQ (reference sequence). The CDR3 is 14 amino acids. CDR3 DNA: TGTGCTAGCAGCTCCACGGCAGGCGCCGGGGAGCTGTTTTTT. Protein: CASSSTAGAGELFF.

The rearrangement links TRBV2 to TRBJ2-5, with 10 bases matching TRBD1. The CDR3 has 15 amino acids. V lost 5 bases and J lost 5; bases outside the gene matches: 8. CDR1 SNHLY and CDR2 FYNNEI come from the germline V gene. CDR3 in amino acids: CASSTPGQGRETQYF. DNA of the CDR3: TGTGCCAGCAGTACACCGGGACAGGGGAGGGAGACCCAGTACTTC.

This chain connects TRBV5-5 to TRBJ1-3; D call uncertain. In germline, CDR1 is SGHKS, CDR2 YYEKEE (reference sequence). Trimming took off 0 bases at V and 0 bases at J, with 16 bases between the two ends. There are 18 residues in the CDR3. CDR3 nucleotide sequence: TGTGCCAGCAGCTTGGCCTTACGGGTCCAGGACTCTGGAAACACCATATATTTT. Protein sequence: CASSLALRVQDSGNTIYF.

This clone was recorded a few times. In DNA form, the CDR3 reads TGTGCCAGCAGCGCCGGGGGAAATGAGCAGTTCTTC. This codes for CASSAGGNEQFF. This chain links TRBV11-3 with TRBJ2-1; D possibly corresponds to TRBD2 (6 bases). V lost 5 bases and J 7 bases, leaving 9 bases between the germline ends. The CDR3 contains 12 residues. Germline assignment: CDR1 SGHNT and CDR2 YENEEA.

V and J are TRBV7-2 and TRBJ2-3; TRBD2 aligns across 8 bases. V was pared by 3 bases and J by 0 bases, with 5 bases of the junction left unmatched. Germline CDR1 SGHTA, CDR2 FQGNSA. The CDR3 is 16 amino acids. This CDR3 is CASSFAGGGSTDTQYF. The CDR3 DNA sequence: TGTGCCAGCAGCTTCGCCGGCGGGGGGAGCACAGATACGCAGTATTTT. Filled out from reference TRBV7-2 and TRBJ2-3, the complete variable domain reads GAGVSQSPSNKVTEKGKDVELRCDPISGHTALYWYRQSLGQGLEFLIYFQGNSAPDKSGLPSDRFSAERTGGSVSTLTIQRTQQEDSAVYLCASSFAGGGSTDTQYFGPGTRLTVL.

The chain combines TRBV19 with TRBJ1-4, with TRBD1 as a possible D gene (5 bases). CDR1 is LNHDA, CDR2 SQIVND, per germline (reference sequence). V was trimmed by 5 bases and J by 8 bases, leaving 15 bases between them. The length of the CDR3 is 14 residues. For the CDR3, the DNA is TGTGCCAGTAGTGCTACGGGGCCGGGGGAAAAACTGTTTTTT. Translation: CASSATGPGEKLFF. The full variable domain, with the rest looked up from reference TRBV19 and TRBJ1-4, is DGGITQSPKYLFRKEGQNVTLSCEQNLNHDAMYWYRQDPGQGLRLIYYSQIVNDFQKGDIAEGYSVSREKKESFPLTVTSAQKNPTAFYLCASSATGPGEKLFFGSGTQLSVL.

This clone was seen just once. The gene calls are TRBV5-1 and TRBJ2-7; 8 positions agree with TRBD1. CDR3 length: 16 residues. Trimming took 0 bases from V and 6 from J; bases not matched to a gene: 11. Germline V gene sequence: CDR1 SGHRS, CDR2 YFSETQ. The CDR3 coding sequence is TGCGCCAGCAGCTTGGGGGTGGGGCAGGGGGCCGGCGAGCAGTACTTC. Translated: CASSLGVGQGAGEQYF.

This clone was recorded only once. The gene calls are TRBV30 and TRBJ1-1; D is unclear. The CDR3 has 12 amino acids. Trimming cost V 2 bases and J 4 bases, with 8 bases left between them. Germline values: CDR1 GTSNPN, CDR2 SVGIG (reference sequence). The CDR3 region is CAWSMGGTEAFF. For the CDR3, the DNA is TGTGCCTGGAGTATGGGCGGCACTGAAGCTTTCTTT.

V usage is TRBV5-1 and J usage is TRBJ2-3, with 7 bases lining up with TRBD2. Germline values: CDR1 SGHRS, CDR2 YFSETQ. J gave up 2 bases and V 4 bases, and 10 bases lay outside the gene matches. This CDR3 is built from 16 residues. The CDR3 loop is CASSLQGGDYTDTQYF. DNA of the CDR3: TGCGCCAGCAGCCTTCAGGGAGGGGATTACACAGATACGCAGTATTTT.

The chain links TRBV7-2 to TRBJ2-5; 9 bases map to TRBD2. The germline V gene encodes CDR1 SGHTA and CDR2 FQGNSA. V lost 5 bases and J lost 0; bases outside the gene matches: 13. This CDR3 comprises 18 residues. In DNA form, the CDR3 reads TGTGCCAGCAGCGAACAGCGGGGGGATTCCACTTACCAAGAGACCCAGTACTTC. Its protein is CASSEQRGDSTYQETQYF.

This chain's CDR3 is CASSQDATGRERVHF. The CDR3 bases are TGCGCCAGCAGCCAGGACGCGACGGGCCGAGAAAGGGTCCACTTT. The chain joins TRBV4-1 to TRBJ1-6; D unclear. V dropped 3 bases and J dropped 17 bases, with 23 bases sitting between them. The CDR3 has 15 residues. Germline assignment: CDR1 MGHRA and CDR2 YSYEKL.

The V and J genes are TRBV7-9 and TRBJ1-4; D remains ambiguous. V was cut by 1 base and J by 8 bases, with 11 bases left in between. Germline V CDR1 and CDR2: SEHNR, FQNEAQ (reference sequence). The CDR3 extends over 14 amino acids. The DNA of the CDR3 is TGTGCCAGCAGCTTAGGTGTGATGGACGAAAAACTGTTTTTT. Its protein is CASSLGVMDEKLFF.

This chain connects TRBV5-6 to TRBJ2-7; no definite D call. The germline V gene has CDR1 SGHDT and CDR2 YYEEEE. There are 14 residues in the CDR3. V was pared by 0 bases and J by 7 bases, with 14 bases between. CDR3 DNA: TGTGCCAGCAGCTTGGTAGGGCAGGTTGGGGAGCAGTACTTC. Its translation: CASSLVGQVGEQYF.